The 28 T cell receptor beta chains in this list originate from one sample, sequenced in a study of beta chain bispecific antibodies for T cell cancers. Findings and limits, study-wide: In these mixed samples, most targeted TRBV reads derived from the leukemia cell line.

MiXCR, applied by TCRdb to the 5' RACE reads, yields one record per CDR3 protein. The repertoire includes about 9,600 distinct CDR3 sequences, about 2.4% of them detected once, and approximately 70% sits in the top ten. No antigen has been assigned to these receptors. Blood mononuclear cells were expanded for roughly 3 days using either OKT3 anti-CD3 antibody or CD3/CD28 beads. The sample here was T cells from a healthy donor cultured with Jurkat leukemia cells, taken from a culture containing an anti-CD19 bispecific antibody. These receptors came from a human donor in good health. Some clones in this sample may be carry-over from other donors' samples.

The sample holds many counts of this clonotype. V gene TRBV2 combines with J gene TRBJ2-1, with D unclear. The CDR3 is 12 residues long. The germline gives CDR1 SNHLY, CDR2 FYNNEI. With 7 bases removed from V and 1 base from J, the gap between germline ends came to 5 bases. The DNA for the CDR3 is TGTGCCAGCACCTTGTCCTACAATGAGCAGTTCTTC. Amino acid sequence: CASTLSYNEQFF.

This clonotype has ten or more counts. This chain connects TRBV3-1 to TRBJ2-3; D is possibly TRBD2 (5 bases). Germline V CDR1 and CDR2: LGHDT, YNNKEL (reference sequence). The CDR3 totals 15 residues. V lost 3 bases and J lost 0, with 10 bases in between. The CDR3 reads CASSHPRASTDTQYF. The CDR3 DNA sequence: TGTGCCAGCAGCCACCCGCGGGCTAGCACAGATACGCAGTATTTT.

This clonotype has ten or more counts. V gene TRBV20-1 combines with J gene TRBJ2-1; 11 bases map to TRBD2. Trimming cost V 0 bases and J 6 bases; bases outside gene matches: 16. The CDR3 is 19 residues long. CDR1 is DFQATT and CDR2 is SNEGSKA in the germline V gene (reference sequence). This CDR3 reads CSARDLPHLSGGVGNEQFF. Here the CDR3 DNA reads TGCAGTGCTAGAGATCTCCCCCATCTTAGCGGGGGGGTGGGCAATGAGCAGTTCTTC.

In its sample, this clonotype ranks as medium-sized (0.01 to 0.1%). The chain employs TRBV7-2 and TRBJ2-1, with 9 bases identical to TRBD2. This CDR3 spans 15 amino acids. CDR1 is SGHTA, CDR2 FQGNSA, per germline. Unmatched junction bases numbered 0, after V lost 3 bases and J lost 0 bases. CDR3 region: CASSFSGGSYNEQFF. CDR3 DNA: TGTGCCAGCAGCTTTAGCGGGGGCTCCTACAATGAGCAGTTCTTC.

This clonotype was observed many times. This sequence joins TRBV25-1 and TRBJ2-3, with no clear D. The germline CDR1 and CDR2 sequences are MGHDK and SYGVNS. V lost 6 bases and J 6 bases, leaving 13 bases between the germline ends. This CDR3 spans 13 amino acids. The CDR3 sequence is CASRGPPRDTQYF. The CDR3 region has the DNA TGTGCCAGCAGAGGACCTCCGAGGGATACGCAGTATTTT. The full variable domain, with the rest looked up from reference TRBV25-1 and TRBJ2-3, is EADIYQTPRYLVIGTGKKITLECSQTMGHDKMYWYQQDPGMELHLIHYSYGVNSTEKGDLSSESTVSRIRTEHFPLTLESARPSHTSQYLCASRGPPRDTQYFGPGTRLTVL.

This clonotype was seen a few times. V and J are TRBV20-1 and TRBJ2-4; D is ambiguous. CDR3 size: 15 residues. With 3 bases removed from V and 0 bases from J, the gap between germline ends came to 12 bases. CDR1 is DFQATT, CDR2 SNEGSKA, per germline (reference sequence). CDR3 DNA sequence: TGCAGTGCTAGCAGCTCGGCGTTAGCCAAAAACATTCAGTACTTC. As protein: CSASSSALAKNIQYF.

Many counts were recorded for this clonotype. V and J are TRBV7-8 and TRBJ2-1, with 12 positions matching TRBD1. Germline CDR1 and CDR2: SGHVS and FQNEAQ. This CDR3 has 16 residues. V trimming: 5 bases; J trimming: 8 bases; junction bases outside the gene matches: 10. The CDR3 DNA is TGTGCCAGCAGCAACCGGGACAGGGGGCTTGTACATGAGCAGTTCTTC. Its protein product is CASSNRDRGLVHEQFF.

This clonotype was recorded many times. The J gene is TRBJ2-7, the V gene TRBV11-2; the match to TRBD1 covers 7 bases. Germline V gene lookup returns CDR1 SGHAT and CDR2 FQNNGV. The CDR3 has 15 residues. V was pared by 5 bases and J by 2 bases, with 9 bases of the junction left unmatched. The CDR3 sequence is CASSAHPGTAYEQYF. In DNA form, the CDR3 reads TGTGCCAGCAGCGCCCATCCCGGGACAGCCTACGAGCAGTACTTC.

This clonotype was counted ten times or more. The rearrangement joins TRBV20-1 to TRBJ1-6; the D gene is possibly TRBD1 (6 bases). The V and J ends lost 6 bases and 9 bases respectively, with 15 bases between them. The CDR3 length is 13 residues. CDR1 and CDR2 from the germline V gene are DFQATT and SNEGSKA (reference sequence). The DNA for the CDR3 is TGCAGTGCCCGGTCAGGGGTCGGTTCACCCCTCCACTTT. Encoded protein: CSARSGVGSPLHF.

At least ten counts were recorded for this clonotype. The CDR3 nucleotides read TGTGCCAGCAGCCAATTAGACAGGACCTATGGCTACACCTTC. Translating gives CASSQLDRTYGYTF. This rearrangement joins TRBV3-1 to TRBJ1-2; TRBD1 might be the D (6 bases). V lost 2 bases and J lost 4, with 11 bases in between. Looked up from germline, CDR1 is LGHDT and CDR2 is YNNKEL (reference sequence). The CDR3 has 14 amino acids. Full variable domain (rest looked up from reference TRBV3-1 and TRBJ1-2): DTAVSQTPKYLVTQMGNDKSIKCEQNLGHDTMYWYKQDSKKFLKIMFSYNNKELIINETVPNRFSPKSPDKAHLNLHINSLELGDSAVYFCASSQLDRTYGYTFGSGTRLTVV.

This chain uses TRBV19 with TRBJ1-1; D gene unclear. Germline loops: CDR1 LNHDA, CDR2 SQIVND (reference sequence). Trimming took 7 bases from V and 4 from J, leaving 19 bases between them. The CDR3 totals 15 residues. Here the CDR3 reads CASKTTPGYGTEAFF. The CDR3 nucleotides read TGTGCCAGTAAAACGACCCCCGGGTATGGCACTGAAGCTTTCTTT.

This clonotype was observed many times. This sequence joins TRBV4-2 and TRBJ2-7; no reliable D call. The V and J ends lost 4 bases and 3 bases respectively, with 7 bases between them. CDR3 length equals 12 residues. CDR1 and CDR2 from the germline V gene are LGHNA and YNFKEQ. CDR3 region: CASSPTGYEQYF. The CDR3 DNA reads TGTGCCAGCAGCCCGACCGGCTACGAGCAGTACTTC.

This clonotype was observed many times. This rearrangement joins TRBV2 to TRBJ2-2; D is ambiguous. This CDR3 comprises 14 residues. Trimming took off 6 bases at V and 0 bases at J, with 8 bases between the two ends. CDR1 is SNHLY and CDR2 is FYNNEI in the germline V gene. CDR3: CASSPGPNTGELFF. The CDR3 DNA is TGTGCCAGCAGCCCCGGGCCGAACACCGGGGAGCTGTTTTTT.

This clonotype was counted many times. The rearrangement uses TRBV7-3 and TRBJ2-3; perhaps TRBD1 as D (5 bases). Germline values: CDR1 SGHTA, CDR2 FQGTGA. Deletions cut 4 bases from V and 5 bases from J, with 10 bases between. The CDR3 spans 13 residues. The CDR3 DNA sequence: TGTGCCAGCAGCTCTTCGACAGAAGATACGCAGTATTTT. Amino acids: CASSSSTEDTQYF.

This clonotype was observed many times. The V and J genes are TRBV5-6 and TRBJ2-2; no clear D. Germline V gene sequence: CDR1 SGHDT, CDR2 YYEEEE. The V gene lost 4 bases and the J gene lost 0 bases, with 7 bases spanning the gap. The CDR3 totals 14 residues. CDR3 in DNA: TGTGCCAGCAGCCAATCACCGAACACCGGGGAGCTGTTTTTT. This translates into CASSQSPNTGELFF.

This clonotype appeared many times. This sequence joins TRBV20-1 and TRBJ1-1; D is unresolved. The ends were cut back, 1 base at V and 5 bases at J, with 14 bases in the middle. Germline V lookup: CDR1 DFQATT, CDR2 SNEGSKA (reference sequence). The CDR3 is 14 amino acids. The DNA for the CDR3 is TGCAGTGCTAGAGGGAGTCAGGAGGGAACTGAAGCTTTCTTT. Translating it yields CSARGSQEGTEAFF.

In its sample, this clonotype was seen many times. This rearrangement joins TRBV20-1 to TRBJ2-1, with 9 bases lining up with TRBD2. The germline V gene encodes CDR1 DFQATT and CDR2 SNEGSKA (reference sequence). The trim removed 3 bases at V and 9 bases at J, leaving 18 bases unmatched. This CDR3 spans 17 amino acids. The DNA for the CDR3 is TGCAGTGCTAGGGCACTAGCGGGTCCCAAGGGGATTTCTGAGCAGTTCTTC. Protein product: CSARALAGPKGISEQFF.

This clonotype was counted at least ten times. The J gene is TRBJ2-1, the V gene TRBV5-4; weak D call: TRBD2 (6 bases). This CDR3 contains 17 residues. Trimming cost V 0 bases and J 5 bases, with 18 bases left between them. Germline V gene sequence: CDR1 SGHNT, CDR2 YYREEE (reference sequence). Written as DNA, the CDR3 is TGTGCCAGCAGCTTGGTAGCAGGAGGGATGAGCGACAATGAGCAGTTCTTC. This gives the protein CASSLVAGGMSDNEQFF. Combining the CDR3 with reference TRBV5-4 and TRBJ2-1 gives the whole variable domain ETGVTQSPTHLIKTRGQQVTLRCSSQSGHNTVSWYQQALGQGPQFIFQYYREEENGRGNFPPRFSGLQFPNYSSELNVNALELDDSALYLCASSLVAGGMSDNEQFFGPGTRLTVL.

This clonotype was detected ten times or more. The chain has TRBV27 and TRBJ1-2; the D is unclear. The CDR3 loop spans 11 amino acids. V lost 9 bases, J lost 4 bases, and 9 bases lay in between. CDR1 and CDR2 from the germline V gene are MNHEY and SMNVEV (reference sequence). Here the CDR3 reads CASSPGYGYTF. CDR3 coding DNA: TGTGCCAGTAGTCCAGGCTATGGCTACACCTTC.

In this sample, this clonotype turned up many times. This chain connects TRBV5-1 to TRBJ2-3; 9 bases line up with TRBD1. Germline V lookup: CDR1 SGHRS, CDR2 YFSETQ. This CDR3 is built from 14 residues. Trimming took 4 bases from V and 9 from J; bases not matched to a gene: 9. CDR3 loop: CASSLTLTGGTQYF. The CDR3 DNA reads TGCGCCAGCAGCCTCACCTTGACAGGGGGAACGCAGTATTTT.

Ten or more counts support this clonotype. The CDR3 DNA reads TGCGCCAGCAGTGAGTTGGATAGCGGGGCAGATACGCAGTATTTT. Translated, it gives CASSELDSGADTQYF. V is TRBV10-2 and J is TRBJ2-3; TRBD2 matches 8 bases. The V gene end was trimmed by 1 base and the J gene end by 4 bases; junction bases not matched to a gene: 4. This CDR3 has 15 residues. The germline V gene encodes CDR1 WSHSY and CDR2 SAAADI.

There are many counts of this clonotype. The CDR3 bases are TGTGCCAGCAGTTTAGTGGGGGAATTTCAGCCCCAGCATTTT. Translated: CASSLVGEFQPQHF. This chain joins TRBV28 and TRBJ1-5; a weak D match, TRBD1 (5 bases). Trimming pared 2 bases from V and 6 bases from J, leaving 11 bases between. The CDR3 length is 14 residues. Looked up from germline, CDR1 is MDHEN and CDR2 is SYDVKM.

This clonotype has ten or more counts. V and J are TRBV19 and TRBJ1-1, with TRBD1 matching over 7 bases. The trim removed 9 bases at V and 1 base at J, leaving 5 bases unmatched. The CDR3 is 13 amino acids. The V gene's germline CDR1 is LNHDA and CDR2 SQIVND (reference sequence). The CDR3 protein is CASSGQANTEAFF. CDR3 nucleotides: TGTGCCAGCTCCGGACAGGCGAACACTGAAGCTTTCTTT.

This clonotype was counted ten times or more. V gene TRBV11-3 combines with J gene TRBJ2-7, with 7 positions matching TRBD2. The CDR3 is made up of 16 amino acids. V lost 0 bases to trimming and J lost 4 bases; unmatched junction nucleotides: 9. Germline CDR1 reads SGHNT; CDR2 reads YENEEA. CDR3: CASSLEEGGGDYEQYF. The CDR3, as DNA: TGTGCCAGCAGCTTAGAGGAGGGCGGGGGAGATTACGAGCAGTACTTC.

This clonotype was counted at least ten times. The V gene is TRBV5-1, the J gene TRBJ2-5, with TRBD1 identical over 7 bases. CDR1 and CDR2 from the germline V gene are SGHRS and YFSETQ. Trimming cost V 2 bases and J 2 bases; bases outside gene matches: 3. The CDR3 runs 14 residues. For the CDR3, the DNA is TGCGCCAGCAGCTTTGGACAGGTTCAAGAGACCCAGTACTTC. This encodes CASSFGQVQETQYF.

In its sample, this clonotype was seen many times. The gene calls are TRBV19 and TRBJ2-2; maybe TRBD1 (6 bases). Germline CDR1 LNHDA, CDR2 SQIVND (reference sequence). The V and J ends lost 6 bases and 4 bases respectively, with 15 bases between them. CDR3 length: 15 amino acids. CDR3 coding DNA: TGTGCCAGTAGGCACAGGGTCGCGGGCACCGGGGAGCTGTTTTTT. Its protein product is CASRHRVAGTGELFF.

This clonotype occurred many times. The rearrangement uses TRBV24-1 and TRBJ1-5, with D possibly TRBD1 on 6 matching bases. The CDR3 contains 15 residues. From germline, CDR1 is KGHDR and CDR2 SFDVKD. The V gene lost 6 bases and the J gene lost 5 bases, with 16 bases spanning the gap. The CDR3 coding sequence is TGTGCCACCAGTCCCCGCGGAGGGGGTTATCAGCCCCAGCATTTT. It encodes CATSPRGGGYQPQHF.

This clonotype came up many times. The chain couples TRBV7-3 to TRBJ2-2; 11 bases are shared with TRBD2. This CDR3 contains 16 residues. Losses at the gene ends were 1 base for V and 4 bases for J; bases not matched to a gene: 2. Germline assignment: CDR1 SGHTA and CDR2 FQGTGA. CDR3 protein: CASSLILAGGTGELFF. The CDR3, as DNA: TGTGCCAGCAGCTTAATTCTAGCGGGGGGCACCGGGGAGCTGTTTTTT.